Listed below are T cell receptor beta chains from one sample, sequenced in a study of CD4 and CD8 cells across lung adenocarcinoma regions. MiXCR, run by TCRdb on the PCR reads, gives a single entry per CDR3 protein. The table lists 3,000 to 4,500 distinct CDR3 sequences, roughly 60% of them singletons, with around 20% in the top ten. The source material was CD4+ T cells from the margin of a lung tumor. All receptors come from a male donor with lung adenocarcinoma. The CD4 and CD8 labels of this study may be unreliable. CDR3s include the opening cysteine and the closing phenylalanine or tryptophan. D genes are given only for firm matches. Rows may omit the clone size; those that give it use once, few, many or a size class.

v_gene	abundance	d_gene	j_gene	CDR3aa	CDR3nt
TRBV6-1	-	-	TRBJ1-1	CASTTGPFTATEAFF	TGTGCCAGCACGACGGGTCCTTTTACGGCCACTGAAGCTTTCTTT
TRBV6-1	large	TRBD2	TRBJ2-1	CASSLEIGLAGEQFF	TGTGCCAGCAGCCTCGAGATTGGACTAGCGGGAGAGCAGTTCTTC
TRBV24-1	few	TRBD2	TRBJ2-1	CATSGFGLAGGDNEQFF	TGTGCCACCAGTGGCTTCGGACTAGCGGGAGGGGACAATGAGCAGTTCTTC
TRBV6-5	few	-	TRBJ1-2	CASSYDSNYGYTF	TGTGCCAGCAGTTACGACAGCAACTATGGCTACACCTTC
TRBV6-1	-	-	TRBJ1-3	CASSDGGNSGNTIYF	TGTGCCAGCAGTGATGGGGGCAACTCTGGAAACACCATATATTTT
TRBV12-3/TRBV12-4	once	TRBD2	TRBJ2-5	CASSTWTSGGPRGETQYF	TGTGCCAGCAGTACGTGGACTAGCGGGGGGCCAAGGGGGGAGACCCAGTACTTC
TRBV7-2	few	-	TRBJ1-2	CASSLGVGDGYTF	TGTGCCAGCAGCTTAGGGGTAGGGGATGGCTACACCTTC
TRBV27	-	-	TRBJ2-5	CASSKGGLGQETQYF	TGTGCCAGCAGTAAGGGGGGCTTGGGTCAAGAGACCCAGTACTTC
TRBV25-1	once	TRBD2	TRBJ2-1	CASSLAGGGQNEQFF	TGTGCCAGCAGTCTGGCGGGAGGGGGACAGAATGAGCAGTTCTTC
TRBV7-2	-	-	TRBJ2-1	CASSLVYRAYNEQFF	TGTGCCAGCAGCTTAGTTTACAGGGCCTACAATGAGCAGTTCTTC
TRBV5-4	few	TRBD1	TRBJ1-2	CASSLYAGGSYGYTF	TGTGCCAGCAGCTTGTATGCAGGGGGAAGCTATGGCTACACCTTC
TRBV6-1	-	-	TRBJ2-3	CASSRAGRDTQYF	TGTGCCAGCAGCCGTGCAGGGAGGGATACGCAGTATTTT
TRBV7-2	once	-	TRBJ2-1	CASSLFRNNEQFF	TGTGCCAGCAGCTTATTTCGCAACAATGAGCAGTTCTTC
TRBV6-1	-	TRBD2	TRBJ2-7	CASREVAGGVNEQYF	TGTGCCAGCAGGGAAGTAGCGGGAGGTGTAAACGAGCAGTACTTC
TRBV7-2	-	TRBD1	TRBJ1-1	CASSIHRGGQAEAFF	TGTGCCAGCAGCATCCACAGGGGTGGACAGGCTGAAGCTTTCTTT